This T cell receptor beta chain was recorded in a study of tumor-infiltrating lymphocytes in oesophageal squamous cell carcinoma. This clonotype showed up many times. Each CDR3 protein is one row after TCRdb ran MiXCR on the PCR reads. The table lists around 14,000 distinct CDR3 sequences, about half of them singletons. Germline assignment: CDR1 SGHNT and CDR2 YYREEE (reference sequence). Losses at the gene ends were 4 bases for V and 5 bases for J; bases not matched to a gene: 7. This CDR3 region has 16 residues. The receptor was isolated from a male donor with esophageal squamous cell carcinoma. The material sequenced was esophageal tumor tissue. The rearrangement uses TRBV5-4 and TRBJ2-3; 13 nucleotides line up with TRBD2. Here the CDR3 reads CASSPGLAGLEDTQYF. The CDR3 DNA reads TGTGCCAGCAGCCCGGGACTAGCGGGACTGGAAGATACGCAGTATTTT.